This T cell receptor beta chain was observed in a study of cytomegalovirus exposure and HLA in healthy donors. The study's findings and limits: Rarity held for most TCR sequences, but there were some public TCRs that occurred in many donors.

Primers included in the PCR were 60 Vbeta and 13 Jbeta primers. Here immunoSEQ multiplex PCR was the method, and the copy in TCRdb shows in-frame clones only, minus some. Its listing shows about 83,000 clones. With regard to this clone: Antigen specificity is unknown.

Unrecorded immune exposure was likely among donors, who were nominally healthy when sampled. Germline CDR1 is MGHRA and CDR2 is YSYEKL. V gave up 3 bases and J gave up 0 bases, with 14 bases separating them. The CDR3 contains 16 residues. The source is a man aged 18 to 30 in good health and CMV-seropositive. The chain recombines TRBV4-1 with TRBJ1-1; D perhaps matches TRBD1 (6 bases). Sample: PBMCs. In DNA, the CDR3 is TGCGCCAGCAGCCACCCCAAACAGGGAGTGAACACTGAAGCTTTCTTT. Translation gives CASSHPKQGVNTEAFF.